This T cell receptor (beta chain) emerged from a study of T cells in localized non-small cell lung cancer. Broader study findings: Highest T cell clonality was seen in uninvolved adjacent lung, surpassing that measured in tumor.

This table comes from immunoSEQ multiplex PCR, and its TCRdb copy is limited to in-frame clones, with some not included. The table has 90,000 to 95,000 clones, approximately 90% seen once. Germline CDR1 reads SGHDT; CDR2 reads YYEEEE. V was pared by 4 bases and J by 6 bases, with 5 bases of the junction left unmatched. This CDR3 has 13 amino acids. This clone appeared a single time. The antigen is undetermined. The sequences come from peripheral blood, collected before any cancer treatment. The receptor was derived from a man between 35 and 75 years old with stage I squamous cell lung carcinoma. The genes are TRBV5-6 and TRBJ2-7; 9 positions agree with TRBD1. The CDR3 loop is CASSGGTGTEQYF. The CDR3 DNA reads as TGTGCCAGCAGCGGCGGGACAGGGACCGAGCAGTACTTC.